This T cell receptor beta chain originates from a study of blood T cell repertoires in COVID-19. Overall study: There were acute and convalescent COVID-19 samples, and they came from the United States, Italy and Spain. PBMCs, B-cell-depleted T cells, or T cells were the source of the cDNA or gDNA that made up the material.

Authors' analysis steps: Nucleated cell counts were estimated from reference gene primer amplification. Clones were sequenced by immunoSEQ multiplex PCR, and TCRdb holds only the in-frame ones, with some missing. V and J calls and clone size follow that table, whereas D and trimming were derived from the DNA. Among 110,000 to 150,000 clones listed, approximately 90% were seen once. The V end lost 2 bases, the J end lost 0 bases, and 11 bases lay between the germline ends. Germline CDR1 and CDR2: LNHDA and SQIVND (reference sequence). This CDR3 comprises 16 residues. This clonotype was sampled from a woman older than 75 with acute or convalescent COVID-19. V and J are TRBV19 and TRBJ1-3; D remains unclear. Sequencing was carried out using peripheral blood. CDR3 sequence (DNA): TGTGCCAGTAGTATAAACCCGGCTAGCTCTGGAAACACCATATATTTT. Translation: CASSINPASSGNTIYF.